Listed below are T cell receptor beta chains from one sample, sequenced in a study of T cell repertoires in ileal Crohn's disease. Sequencing used immunoSEQ multiplex PCR; TCRdb keeps in-frame clones, though not all of them. The table records fewer than 7,500 clones, roughly 78% of them present only once. Input material: ileal tissue. The receptors derive from an adult with Crohn's disease. Each CDR3 is given with its conserved first and last residue. The D gene is left open where the match is weak. Part of the rows lack a size; the others show once, few, many or a class for expanded clones.

>TRBJ2-7|TRBV6-6|.|.
CASIAPGPPPREYF
TGTGCCAGCATTGCCCCGGGACCTCCCCCGCGGGAGTACTTC
>TRBJ2-3|TRBV11-1|TRBD2|.
CASSQLAGVTDTQYF
TGTGCCAGCAGCCAACTAGCGGGGGTCACAGATACGCAGTATTTT
>TRBJ2-5|TRBV7-2|TRBD1|few
CASSSDRGETQYF
TGTGCCAGCAGCTCGGACAGGGGGGAGACCCAGTACTTC
>TRBJ2-2|TRBV7-2|.|few
CASSSIMGGAGELFF
TGTGCCAGCAGCTCCATCATGGGGGGTGCCGGGGAGCTGTTTTTT
>TRBJ2-1|TRBV10-3|.|.
CAISESVGSVDNEQFF
TGTGCCATCAGTGAGTCGGTGGGAAGTGTCGACAATGAGCAGTTCTTC
>TRBJ2-7|TRBV7-6|TRBD1|.
CASSSPGDRGLVEQYF
TGTGCCAGCAGCTCCCCCGGGGACAGGGGTCTCGTCGAGCAGTACTTC
>TRBJ1-2|TRBV11-2|TRBD1|.
CASSLGTGATF
TGTGCCAGCAGCTTAGGGACAGGGGCGACCTTC
>TRBJ2-3|TRBV2|.|.
CARTRETSTDTQYF
TGTGCCAGAACACGGGAGACTAGCACAGATACGCAGTATTTT
>TRBJ2-5|TRBV5-3|.|.
CARSLDEGPGGGPNF
TGTGCCAGAAGCTTGGATGAGGGGCCAGGAGGGGGACCAAACTTC
>TRBJ2-7|TRBV2|TRBD2|.
CASRVTGGPLEQYF
TGTGCCTCCAGGGTTACGGGAGGGCCTTTGGAGCAGTACTTC
>TRBJ2-3|TRBV2|TRBD2|.
CASSEAQRFWSGALTDTQYF
TGTGCCAGCAGTGAAGCGCAGAGATTCTGGAGCGGGGCCCTCACAGATACGCAGTATTTT
>TRBJ2-3|TRBV2|TRBD1|once
CASSARDRYTDTQYF
TGTGCCAGCAGTGCCCGGGACAGATACACAGATACGCAGTATTTT
>TRBJ1-4|TRBV29-1|.|few
CSVEVGSKLFF
TGCAGCGTTGAGGTCGGCAGTAAACTGTTTTTT
>TRBJ1-2|TRBV2|TRBD1|.
CASSGQGASGYTF
TGTGCCAGCAGCGGACAGGGGGCGAGCGGCTACACCTTC
>TRBJ1-6|TRBV9|.|.
CASSVDLPSNSPLHF
TGTGCCAGCAGCGTAGACTTACCGTCGAATTCACCCCTCCACTTT
>TRBJ1-1|TRBV6-5|TRBD1|.
CASTRQGDTEAFF
TGTGCCAGCACTCGACAGGGGGACACTGAAGCTTTCTTT
>TRBJ2-5|TRBV28|.|.
CASSTPPGGDETQYF
TGTGCCAGCAGCACTCCCCCCGGGGGTGACGAGACCCAGTACTTC
>TRBJ2-7|TRBV7-8|.|.
CASSLAINVQYF
TGTGCCAGCAGCTTAGCCATCAACGTGCAGTACTTC
>TRBJ2-7|TRBV28|TRBD1|.
CASSLPGTGLSYEQYF
TGTGCCAGCAGTTTACCTGGGACAGGGCTGTCTTACGAGCAGTACTTC
>TRBJ2-3|TRBV5-1|TRBD2|.
CASSLAGTRGDTQYF
TGCGCCAGCAGCTTGGCCGGGACTAGAGGAGATACGCAGTATTTT
>TRBJ2-7|TRBV10-3|.|.
CASSDLGTTYEQYF
TGTGCCAGCAGTGATCTGGGTACCACCTACGAGCAGTACTTC
>TRBJ1-1|TRBV18|.|few
CASSLQPVGNTEAFF
TGTGCCAGCTCACTGCAACCAGTAGGGAACACTGAAGCTTTCTTT
>TRBJ2-5|TRBV10-3|TRBD2|.
CAISEGGGEETQYF
TGTGCCATCAGTGAGGGGGGAGGGGAAGAGACCCAGTACTTC
>TRBJ2-2|TRBV5-4|TRBD1|.
CASSYYRGTGELFF
TGTGCCAGCAGCTATTACAGGGGGACCGGGGAGCTGTTTTTT
>TRBJ2-7|TRBV6-6|TRBD1|.
CASKPGTGYEQYF
TGTGCCAGCAAACCCGGGACAGGGTACGAGCAGTACTTC
>TRBJ1-1|TRBV27|.|.
CASSLSTFVGSGTEAFF
TGTGCCAGCAGTTTATCCACTTTTGTGGGGTCTGGCACTGAAGCTTTCTTT
>TRBJ2-6|TRBV19|.|few
CASIPGTGANVLTF
TGTGCCAGTATCCCTGGTACTGGGGCCAACGTCCTGACTTTC
>TRBJ2-7|TRBV10-2|.|few
CASRDLSYEQYF
TGCGCCAGCCGGGACTTGTCCTACGAGCAGTACTTC
>TRBJ2-1|TRBV4-1|TRBD2|.
CASSQLLAGKFF
TGCGCCAGCAGCCAACTACTAGCGGGGAAGTTCTTC
>TRBJ2-1|TRBV6-6|.|.
CASSYSNRGNEQFF
TGTGCCAGCAGTTACTCGAACAGAGGGAATGAGCAGTTCTTC
>TRBJ2-1|TRBV30|TRBD2|few
CAWSPWTSGRANEQFF
TGTGCCTGGAGTCCCTGGACTAGCGGGAGGGCCAATGAGCAGTTCTTC
>TRBJ1-1|TRBV27|.|.
CASRPSLAPGNTEAFF
TGTGCCAGCAGGCCCTCATTGGCCCCAGGGAACACTGAAGCTTTCTTT
>TRBJ2-5|TRBV6-1|.|.
CASTKRQTQYF
TGTGCCAGCACCAAAAGACAGACCCAGTACTTC
>TRBJ1-1|TRBV4-2|.|.
CASSQVGLTEAFF
TGTGCCAGCAGCCAAGTAGGCTTGACTGAAGCTTTCTTT
>TRBJ2-6|TRBV18|TRBD1|.
CASSPPRDRTSGANVLTF
TGTGCCAGCTCACCACCGAGGGACAGGACCTCTGGGGCCAACGTCCTGACTTTC
>TRBJ2-5|TRBV28|TRBD2|.
CASARPGGRGKTQYF
TGTGCCAGTGCCAGGCCGGGGGGGAGGGGCAAGACCCAGTACTTC
>TRBJ2-6|TRBV27|.|few
CASSPQGETGANVLTF
TGTGCCAGCAGTCCCCAGGGTGAGACTGGGGCCAACGTCCTGACTTTC
>TRBJ2-1|TRBV5-4|TRBD1|.
CASSWGQGAGSYNEQFF
TGTGCCAGCAGCTGGGGCCAGGGGGCTGGGTCCTACAATGAGCAGTTCTTC
>TRBJ2-3|TRBV4-1|.|.
CASSQVIVRRMGTDTQYF
TGCGCCAGCAGCCAAGTAATTGTTCGGCGGATGGGCACAGATACGCAGTATTTT
>TRBJ2-2|TRBV14|.|large
CASSQGYVTTGELFF
TGTGCCAGCAGCCAGGGTTATGTCACCACCGGGGAGCTGTTTTTT
>TRBJ2-5|TRBV27|.|.
CASSLSMGDRETQYF
TGTGCCAGCAGCCTATCGATGGGAGACCGAGAGACCCAGTACTTC
>TRBJ1-3|TRBV2|.|.
CASGPGGSGNTIYF
TGTGCCAGCGGGCCAGGAGGCTCTGGAAACACCATATATTTT
>TRBJ1-2|TRBV30|.|.
CAWKRLGDYGYTF
TGTGCCTGGAAGAGACTTGGGGACTATGGCTACACCTTC
>TRBJ1-1|TRBV7-2|.|.
CASSLGFGNEAFF
TGTGCCAGCAGCTTAGGGTTTGGCAATGAAGCTTTCTTT
>TRBJ1-1|TRBV28|.|.
CASRSRMGLTEAFF
TGTGCCAGCAGATCCCGAATGGGGTTGACTGAAGCTTTCTTT
>TRBJ1-2|TRBV4-3|TRBD1|.
CASSQDLGRAGGNYGYTF
TGCGCCAGCAGCCAAGATCTCGGTAGGGCAGGGGGTAACTATGGCTACACCTTC
>TRBJ1-1|TRBV5-1|.|.
CASSPTGRLTEAFF
TGCGCCAGCAGCCCTACAGGACGGCTCACTGAAGCTTTCTTT
>TRBJ1-4|TRBV7-9|TRBD1|.
CASSFNQGASGKLFF
TGTGCCAGCAGCTTCAATCAGGGGGCCAGCGGGAAACTGTTTTTT
>TRBJ1-3|TRBV18|TRBD1|.
CASSLDRRGNTIYF
TGTGCCAGCTCACTGGACAGGAGGGGAAACACCATATATTTT
>TRBJ1-1|TRBV5-6|.|.
CASSLLYTEAFF
TGTGCCAGCAGCCTCCTATACACTGAAGCTTTCTTT
>TRBJ2-5|TRBV7-3|TRBD1|.
CASSLRPQGAGEETQYF
TGTGCCAGCAGCTTAAGACCACAGGGGGCCGGAGAAGAGACCCAGTACTTC